The 11 T cell receptor beta chains presented below share a single source sample, sequenced in a study of blood T cell repertoires in COVID-19. Profiled with immunoSEQ multiplex PCR; TCRdb holds only in-frame clones, not every one. Of a few hundred thousand clones in the sample, 87% were seen once. Material for sequencing was PBMCs or T cells enriched from blood (not recorded which). The receptors were sampled from a woman in her twenties or thirties who had recovered from COVID-19.

V gene TRBV10-3 combines with J gene TRBJ1-1; tentatively, D is TRBD1 (6 bases). This CDR3 comprises 14 residues. V dropped 2 bases and J dropped 5 bases, with 12 bases sitting between them. The germline CDR1 and CDR2 sequences are ENHRY and SYGVKD. CDR3 sequence: CAISEGGFGTEAFF. The CDR3 DNA sequence: TGTGCCATCAGTGAGGGGGGCTTTGGAACTGAAGCTTTCTTT.

In this sample, this clone turned up once. The chain has TRBV21-1 and TRBJ2-2; the table gives TRBD1 as D, unverified against the DNA. TRBV21-1 is deemed a pseudogene. The CDR3 is made up of 14 amino acids. This chain's CDR3 is CASSKAVQAGELFF. Written as DNA, the CDR3 is TGTGCCAGCAGCAAAGCTGTCCAGGCTGGGGAGCTGTTTTTT.

This rearrangement joins TRBV1 to TRBJ2-2; the table's D call of TRBD2 was not tested on the DNA. TRBV1 represents a pseudogene. The CDR3 totals 17 residues. The CDR3 region is CTSSGTSGGRTTGELFF. In DNA form, the CDR3 reads TGCACCAGCAGCGGGACTAGCGGGGGCCGTACCACCGGGGAGCTGTTTTTT.

The rearrangement uses TRBV20-1 and TRBJ1-5; 7 nucleotides align to TRBD1. The CDR3 loop spans 14 amino acids. Germline CDR1 is DFQATT and CDR2 is SNEGSKA (reference sequence). The junction had 4 bases not matched to a gene; V was cut back by 3 bases and J by 2 bases. CDR3 DNA: TGCAGTGCTAGTTTAACAGGGGGCAATCAGCCCCAGCATTTT. This encodes CSASLTGGNQPQHF.

This clone was recorded a few times. This sequence joins TRBV5-1 and TRBJ1-2; weak D call: TRBD1 (6 bases). Per the germline V gene, CDR1 is SGHRS and CDR2 is YFSETQ. This CDR3 is built from 14 residues. The V end lost 4 bases, the J end lost 7 bases, and 17 bases lay between the germline ends. The CDR3 DNA is TGCGCCAGCAGCGACGCGGCGGGGGCAGGTGGCTACACCTTC. It is translated as CASSDAAGAGGYTF.

The chain is built from TRBV4-2 and TRBJ2-7; 9 nucleotides align to TRBD1. V shed 4 bases, J shed 3 bases, and the junction held 7 bases outside the gene matches. Per germline, CDR1 LGHNA and CDR2 YNFKEQ. The CDR3 runs 15 residues. CDR3 sequence reads: CASSRDRALVYEQYF. In DNA, the CDR3 is TGTGCCAGCAGCCGGGACAGGGCCCTTGTCTACGAGCAGTACTTC.

The genes are TRBV19 and TRBJ2-4; 9 positions agree with TRBD1. Trimming at V came to 7 bases and at J to 4 bases, leaving 5 bases not matched to a gene. The CDR3 is 14 amino acids. CDR1 and CDR2 from the germline V gene are LNHDA and SQIVND (reference sequence). In DNA, the CDR3 is TGTGCCAGTACCCGACAGGGGGAAAAAAACATTCAGTACTTC. As protein: CASTRQGEKNIQYF.

This chain joins TRBV2 and TRBJ2-7; a possible D gene is TRBD1 (7 bases). Germline CDR1 SNHLY, CDR2 FYNNEI. The CDR3 totals 15 residues. Trimming removed 0 bases from V and 8 bases from J, with 17 bases in between. The CDR3 coding sequence is TGTGCCAGCAGTGAAGCCCGCCAGGGGGGCGGGAAGCAGTACTTC. Translating it yields CASSEARQGGGKQYF.

The chain couples TRBV29-1 to TRBJ1-3; D remains unclear. The length of the CDR3 is 13 residues. Trimming shortened V by 7 bases and J by 0 bases, and 10 bases separated the two germline ends. CDR1 is SQVTM and CDR2 is ANQGSEA in the germline V gene. CDR3 DNA: TGCAGCGCAAACGAGGGCTCTGGAAACACCATATATTTT. Translating gives CSANEGSGNTIYF.

The V call is TRBV18, the J call TRBJ1-1, with D unresolved. Per the germline V gene, CDR1 is KGHSH and CDR2 is LQKENI. V gave up 5 bases and J gave up 2 bases, with 9 bases separating them. The CDR3 spans 13 residues. CDR3 region: CASSEGRNTEAFF. CDR3 sequence (DNA): TGTGCCAGCTCAGAGGGAAGAAACACTGAAGCTTTCTTT.

The chain joins TRBV7-2 to TRBJ1-5; 7 nucleotides match TRBD1. V trimming: 1 base; J trimming: 4 bases; junction bases outside the gene matches: 7. CDR1 and CDR2 (germline): SGHTA, FQGNSA. CDR3 length equals 16 residues. The CDR3 spells CASSLGGTAFNQPQHF. For the CDR3, the DNA is TGTGCCAGCAGCTTAGGTGGGACAGCCTTTAATCAGCCCCAGCATTTT.